The 32 T cell receptor beta chains presented below share a single source sample, sequenced in a study of T cells in Graves' hyperthyroidism and ophthalmopathy (dated by TCRdb to the late 2010s). Libraries came from multiplex PCR. Sequenced using an Illumina HiSeq 2000. Amplification of TCR beta CDR3 regions was carried out from RNA transcripts. The first round of RT-PCR for the TCR CDR3 was performed with the HTBI primer set and the Qiagen OneStep RT-PCR kit. In-frame beta chains were kept once TCRdb had trimmed the public reads at Q25 with fastp and called clones with MiXCR. All rows with the same CDR3 protein become a single entry with the most common DNA and genes. Here the sample has tens of thousands of distinct CDR3 sequences; about 49% occur a single time. Jointly, the top ten make up roughly 6.2% of the sample. Source material: blood. Receptors were obtained from a woman aged 50 to 60 with Graves' hyperthyroidism that later progressed to Graves' ophthalmopathy.

The chain combines TRBV9 with TRBJ1-2; 8 nucleotides line up with TRBD1. The CDR3 extends over 13 amino acids. The trim removed 3 bases at V and 5 bases at J, leaving 3 bases unmatched. Germline V gives CDR1 SGDLS, CDR2 YYNGEE. CDR3 sequence reads: CASSAQGAYGYTF. The CDR3 DNA sequence: TGTGCCAGCAGCGCGCAGGGGGCGTATGGCTACACCTTC.

By share of the sample, this clonotype is medium-sized. The chain employs TRBV19 and TRBJ2-7; D possibly corresponds to TRBD2 (6 bases). CDR3 size: 14 residues. Germline loops: CDR1 LNHDA, CDR2 SQIVND (reference sequence). V lost 3 bases, J lost 3 bases, and 12 bases lay in between. The CDR3 reads CASSIGGYGYEQYF. The CDR3, as DNA: TGTGCCAGTAGTATTGGAGGGTACGGCTACGAGCAGTACTTC.

The V and J genes are TRBV20-1 and TRBJ2-5, with D perhaps given as TRBD1 or TRBD2 (5 bases each). The CDR3 contains 12 residues. The V end was cut by 3 bases, the J end by 5 bases, with 10 bases between. Germline lookup yields CDR1 DFQATT and CDR2 SNEGSKA (reference sequence). The CDR3 loop is CSASGGTETQYF. The CDR3 region has the DNA TGCAGTGCTAGTGGGGGTACGGAGACCCAGTACTTC.

V and J are TRBV14 and TRBJ2-7; either TRBD1 or TRBD2 may fit D (5 bases each). Trimming pared 7 bases from V and 10 bases from J, leaving 20 bases between. Germline V CDR1 and CDR2: SGHDN, FVKESK. The CDR3 totals 13 residues. In nucleotides, the CDR3 is TGTGCCAGCATCGATAGCCTACGAGGGGAACAGTACTTC. This codes for CASIDSLRGEQYF.

The chain recombines TRBV4-1 with TRBJ2-5, with 10 bases identical to TRBD2. Germline values: CDR1 MGHRA, CDR2 YSYEKL. The V gene end was trimmed by 4 bases and the J gene end by 0 bases; junction bases not matched to a gene: 8. CDR3 size: 17 residues. The CDR3 bases are TGCGCCAGCAGCCGAGATAAGCGGGAGGGGTACCAAGAGACCCAGTACTTC. It yields the protein CASSRDKREGYQETQYF.

This clonotype was seen at least ten times. This may stem from a read error, because a much larger clone lies one nucleotide away. V usage is TRBV7-2 and J usage is TRBJ1-6, with 8 bases aligning to TRBD1. V was clipped by 2 bases and J by 9 bases; unmatched bases: 9. CDR3 length: 16 residues. Germline lookup yields CDR1 SGHTA and CDR2 FQGNSA. This chain's CDR3 is CASSLPAGGASSPLHF. CDR3 sequence (DNA): TGTGCCAGCAGCTTACCTGCAGGGGGCGCGAGTTCACCCCTCCACTTT. Filled out from reference TRBV7-2 and TRBJ1-6, the complete variable domain reads GAGVSQSPSNKVTEKGKDVELRCDPISGHTALYWYRQSLGQGLEFLIYFQGNSAPDKSGLPSDRFSAERTGGSVSTLTIQRTQQEDSAVYLCASSLPAGGASSPLHFGNGTRLTVT.

This clonotype was counted at least ten times. V is TRBV3-2 and J is TRBJ2-7; the tabulated D call, TRBD2, remains unverified against the DNA. TRBV3-2 is a recognized pseudogene. This CDR3 is built from 16 residues. This CDR3 reads CASSQDQAGISYEQYF. CDR3 DNA: TGTGCCAGCAGCCAAGATCAAGCGGGGATTTCCTACGAGCAGTACTTC.

This chain joins TRBV5-8 and TRBJ2-7; D unresolved. CDR1 SGHTS and CDR2 YDEGEE come from the germline V gene. The ends were cut back, 0 bases at V and 5 bases at J, with 12 bases in the middle. CDR3 length equals 14 residues. CDR3 protein: CASSLGSEPHEQYF. The CDR3 region has the DNA TGTGCCAGCAGCTTGGGATCAGAGCCCCACGAGCAGTACTTC.

This clonotype was detected a few times. The chain couples TRBV12-3 or TRBV12-4 to TRBJ2-7; TRBD2 agrees at 11 bases. With 3 bases clipped from V and 5 bases from J, the junction kept 12 bases outside the gene matches. The CDR3 contains 17 residues. CDR3 DNA sequence: TGTGCCAGCAGTTTGGGATTAGCGGGAGGGCCAGAAAACGAGCAGTACTTC. Translating gives CASSLGLAGGPENEQYF.

This clonotype showed up just a few times. The chain combines TRBV12-2 with TRBJ2-1; the table's TRBD2 call for D was not verified on the DNA. TRBV12-2 is a pseudogene. The length of the CDR3 is 19 residues. The CDR3 bases are TGTGCAAGTCGCTTAGCAGGACTAGCGGGAGATCGGTCCTACAATGAGCAGTTCTTC. It encodes CASRLAGLAGDRSYNEQFF.

By proportion, this clonotype is medium-sized. J is TRBJ1-1 and V is TRBV7-9; possible D gene TRBD1, 5 bases. This CDR3 is built from 14 residues. The germline V gene has CDR1 SEHNR and CDR2 FQNEAQ (reference sequence). V lost 5 bases and J lost 1, with 11 bases in between. The CDR3 coding sequence is TGTGCCAGCAGCACCCTAACAGGGAACACTGAAGCTTTCTTT. Protein product: CASSTLTGNTEAFF.

By share, this clonotype counts as medium-sized (0.01 to 0.1%). This chain uses TRBV20-1 with TRBJ1-6, with D perhaps TRBD1 (5 bases). V was cut by 3 bases and J by 9 bases, with 12 bases left in between. CDR1 is DFQATT, CDR2 SNEGSKA, per germline (reference sequence). CDR3 length: 13 residues. Here the CDR3 reads CSARADSGSPLHF. The CDR3 DNA reads as TGCAGTGCTAGGGCTGACAGCGGTTCACCCCTCCACTTT.

The rearrangement uses TRBV20-1 and TRBJ2-1; 7 bases line up with TRBD2. Germline CDR1 and CDR2: DFQATT and SNEGSKA (reference sequence). J gave up 4 bases and V 5 bases, and 5 bases lay outside the gene matches. The CDR3 extends over 13 amino acids. CDR3 sequence: CSAATSVYNEQFF. As DNA, the CDR3 is TGCAGTGCTGCCACTAGCGTATACAATGAGCAGTTCTTC.

This clonotype was observed a handful of times. The V gene is TRBV20-1, the J gene TRBJ1-1, with D perhaps matching TRBD1 (6 bases). V shed 2 bases and J shed 1 base, with 11 bases lying between them. This CDR3 contains 14 residues. The V gene's germline CDR1 is DFQATT and CDR2 SNEGSKA (reference sequence). CDR3 protein: CSARHRVRNTEAFF. The DNA for the CDR3 is TGCAGTGCTAGACACAGGGTGAGGAACACTGAAGCTTTCTTT.

This clonotype was found many times. The chain uses TRBV9 and TRBJ2-3; 7 bases fit TRBD2. In germline, CDR1 is SGDLS, CDR2 YYNGEE. V shed 3 bases, J shed 5 bases, and the junction held 18 bases outside the gene matches. The length of the CDR3 is 18 residues. The CDR3: CASSATPWVPGGIDTQYF. CDR3 sequence (DNA): TGTGCCAGCAGCGCAACACCGTGGGTACCGGGAGGTATAGATACGCAGTATTTT.

The V gene is TRBV24-1, the J gene TRBJ2-5; 10 positions match TRBD1. V lost 4 bases to trimming and J lost 3 bases; unmatched junction nucleotides: 10. The CDR3 contains 17 residues. The germline V gene has CDR1 KGHDR and CDR2 SFDVKD. The CDR3 DNA is TGTGCCACCAGTGAGACAAAAGGGACAGGGGCCGAAGAGACCCAGTACTTC. Its translation is CATSETKGTGAEETQYF.

The V call is TRBV6-2 or TRBV6-3, the J call TRBJ1-4; perhaps TRBD1 as D (5 bases). With 4 bases removed from V and 9 bases from J, the gap between germline ends came to 12 bases. The CDR3 contains 13 residues. CDR1 is MNHEY, CDR2 SVGEGT, per germline. The CDR3 sequence is CASSSSGTKKLFF. The CDR3 DNA is TGTGCCAGCAGTTCCTCCGGGACTAAAAAACTGTTTTTT.

The rearrangement uses TRBV19 and TRBJ2-7; 11 nucleotides agree with TRBD1. V dropped 2 bases and J dropped 3; count of bases not matched to a gene: 3. The CDR3 is 15 residues long. Germline CDR1 reads LNHDA; CDR2 reads SQIVND (reference sequence). The CDR3 DNA follows: TGTGCCAGTAGTATAAGAGGGACAGGGGGCTACGAGCAGTACTTC. Amino acid sequence: CASSIRGTGGYEQYF.

The J gene is TRBJ2-7, the V gene TRBV7-3, with 13 bases identical to TRBD2. The CDR3 extends over 15 amino acids. Germline V gives CDR1 SGHTA, CDR2 FQGTGA. V was clipped by 2 bases and J by 6 bases; unmatched bases: 4. The CDR3 here is CASSLVLAGGSEQYF. The CDR3 DNA is TGTGCCAGCAGCTTAGTACTAGCGGGAGGGTCCGAGCAGTACTTC.

This CDR3 reads CASSGDRQGSYNEQFF. For the CDR3, the DNA is TGTGCCAGCAGTGGGGACCGGCAGGGCTCCTACAATGAGCAGTTCTTC. The rearrangement uses TRBV12-3 or TRBV12-4 and TRBJ2-1, with D perhaps given as TRBD1 or TRBD2 (5 bases each). This CDR3 is 16 amino acids long. With 5 bases removed from V and 0 bases from J, the gap between germline ends came to 14 bases.

The sample holds many counts of this clonotype. This chain connects TRBV6-5 to TRBJ2-1, with TRBD2 matching over 8 bases. The junction had 3 bases not matched to a gene; V was cut back by 3 bases and J by 2 bases. The CDR3 is 15 residues long. From germline, CDR1 is MNHEY and CDR2 SVGAGI. DNA for the CDR3: TGTGCCAGCAGTTATACAGCGGGAGCCTACAATGAGCAGTTCTTC. Translation: CASSYTAGAYNEQFF.

As for this clonotype: One base away lies a much larger clone, so this may be a sequencing read error. This chain links TRBV4-1 with TRBJ2-1; perhaps D is TRBD1 or TRBD2 (5 bases each). V lost 0 bases and J lost 5, with 20 bases in between. CDR3 length equals 18 residues. Germline CDR1 is MGHRA and CDR2 is YSYEKL. The CDR3 is CASSQDRGVGANHNEQFF. The CDR3 coding sequence is TGCGCCAGCAGCCAAGACAGAGGGGTAGGGGCGAACCACAATGAGCAGTTCTTC.

This clonotype has a single count. This chain links TRBV7-3 with TRBJ2-2; D possibly corresponds to TRBD1 (7 bases). The germline V gene has CDR1 SGHTA and CDR2 FQGTGA. Trimming cost V 5 bases and J 3 bases, with 19 bases left between them. This CDR3 is built from 17 residues. This CDR3 is CASSDLGGGNDTGELFF. The CDR3 nucleotides are TGTGCCAGCAGCGACCTAGGGGGCGGGAACGACACCGGGGAGCTGTTTTTT.

This clonotype was detected a few times. The chain employs TRBV10-1 and TRBJ1-6; no clear D gene. CDR1 is WNHNN and CDR2 is SYGVQD in the germline V gene (reference sequence). The CDR3 runs 14 residues. Deletions cut 7 bases from V and 0 bases from J, with 7 bases between. The CDR3 DNA follows: TGCGCCAGCACGTCGTGCTCCTATAATTCACCCCTCCACTTT. Protein: CASTSCSYNSPLHF.

The chain has TRBV5-1 and TRBJ1-1; 7 positions agree with TRBD1. Germline CDR1 reads SGHRS; CDR2 reads YFSETQ. V lost 0 bases, J lost 0 bases, and 5 bases stayed unmatched. The CDR3 is made up of 16 amino acids. The CDR3 reads CASSLEAGTVNTEAFF. CDR3 nucleotides: TGCGCCAGCAGCTTGGAAGCCGGGACAGTGAACACTGAAGCTTTCTTT.

With regard to this clonotype: A read error may account for a junction end that differs from germline. The chain joins TRBV5-1 to TRBJ1-1; no firm D call. CDR3 length equals 9 residues. Germline V gene lookup returns CDR1 SGHRS and CDR2 YFSETQ. The chain's CDR3 is CASSLSASF. CDR3 coding DNA: TGCGCCAGCAGCTTGTCGGCCAGCTTT.

The rearrangement uses TRBV20-1 and TRBJ2-3; tentatively, D is TRBD1 (6 bases). Germline V lookup: CDR1 DFQATT, CDR2 SNEGSKA (reference sequence). This CDR3 is 14 amino acids long. Trimming left V 4 bases short and J 4 bases short, with 15 bases between. CDR3 in DNA: TGCAGTGCTATAAGACAGGCGAGTCCAGATACGCAGTATTTT. Its translation: CSAIRQASPDTQYF.

The table lists this clonotype with a count of one. The chain uses TRBV2 and TRBJ2-2; D unclear. V was pared by 2 bases and J by 5 bases, with 12 bases between. Germline V gene data show CDR1 as SNHLY and CDR2 as FYNNEI. This CDR3 contains 15 residues. The CDR3 sequence is CASSESAPPTGELFF. CDR3 bases: TGTGCCAGCAGTGAATCGGCCCCGCCAACCGGGGAGCTGTTTTTT. Looking up the rest from reference TRBV2 and TRBJ2-2 gives the full variable domain: EPEVTQTPSHQVTQMGQEVILRCVPISNHLYFYWYRQILGQKVEFLVSFYNNEISEKSEIFDDQFSVERPDGSNFTLKIRSTKLEDSAMYFCASSESAPPTGELFFGEGSRLTVL.

The V call is TRBV20-1, the J call TRBJ2-7; 7 nucleotides line up with TRBD2. Germline V gives CDR1 DFQATT, CDR2 SNEGSKA (reference sequence). CDR3 size: 15 residues. The V segment lost 3 bases and the J segment 0 bases; nucleotides outside the gene matches: 8. The CDR3 is CSASGEAGNSYEQYF. The CDR3 coding sequence is TGCAGTGCTAGTGGGGAAGCGGGGAACTCCTACGAGCAGTACTTC.

There are many counts of this clonotype. This chain connects TRBV20-1 to TRBJ2-1, with D possibly TRBD2 on 6 matching bases. Trimming cost V 0 bases and J 5 bases, with 11 bases left between them. Germline CDR1 DFQATT, CDR2 SNEGSKA (reference sequence). The CDR3 has 14 amino acids. The CDR3 loop is CSARDRLGHNEQFF. Written as DNA, the CDR3 is TGCAGTGCTAGAGATCGACTAGGGCACAATGAGCAGTTCTTC.

The chain recombines TRBV19 with TRBJ1-2; D is perhaps TRBD1 (6 bases). Germline V CDR1 and CDR2: LNHDA, SQIVND (reference sequence). The CDR3 length is 16 residues. V was cut by 4 bases and J by 12 bases, with 27 bases left in between. The CDR3 bases are TGTGCCAGTAGTACCCCAGGGAGGGGGGTTCCTATGGATGACACCTTC. Translating it yields CASSTPGRGVPMDDTF.

This clonotype was found many times. The genes are TRBV5-6 and TRBJ2-2, with no clear D. The CDR3 is made up of 16 amino acids. V dropped 0 bases and J dropped 0 bases, with 9 bases sitting between them. Germline-derived CDR1 and CDR2 are SGHDT and YYEEEE. The CDR3, as DNA: TGTGCCAGCAGCTTGGATCGGAATACGAACACCGGGGAGCTGTTTTTT. Translating gives CASSLDRNTNTGELFF.